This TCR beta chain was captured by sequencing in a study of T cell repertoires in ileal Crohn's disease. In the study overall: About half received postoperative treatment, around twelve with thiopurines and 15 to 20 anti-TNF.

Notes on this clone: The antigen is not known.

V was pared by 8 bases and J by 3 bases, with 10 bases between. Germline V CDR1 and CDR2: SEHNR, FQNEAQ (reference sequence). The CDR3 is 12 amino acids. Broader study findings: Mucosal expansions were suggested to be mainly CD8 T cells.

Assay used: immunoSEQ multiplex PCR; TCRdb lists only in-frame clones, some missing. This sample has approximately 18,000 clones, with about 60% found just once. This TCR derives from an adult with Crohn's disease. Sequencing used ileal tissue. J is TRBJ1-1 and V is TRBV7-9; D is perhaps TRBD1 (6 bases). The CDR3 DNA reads TGTGCCAGCGGCAGGGGAGACACTGAAGCTTTCTTT. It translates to CASGRGDTEAFF.